The 18 T cell receptor beta chains below were found in one sample sequenced in a study of blood T cells in healthy people across ages. A J-beta primer mix and a sample-barcoded 5' primer were used in a second PCR of roughly 6 to 11 cycles. TCRdb re-derived calls from the 5' RACE reads in MiXCR, one entry per CDR3 protein. The table lists some 700,000 distinct CDR3 sequences, 20% to 25% of them singletons. Sequenced input: blood. The source of these receptors is a man aged 70-80 years in good health.

This clonotype was found a few times. The genes are TRBV4-1 and TRBJ1-4; TRBD1 agrees at 8 bases. This CDR3 region has 14 residues. Germline V CDR1 and CDR2: MGHRA, YSYEKL. V trimming: 4 bases; J trimming: 8 bases; junction bases outside the gene matches: 6. The CDR3 nucleotides read TGCGCCAGCAGCCCAGGGGGCGCATGGGAAAAACTGTTTTTT. Translated: CASSPGGAWEKLFF.

This chain's CDR3 is CASSQDLAGDVADTQYF. CDR3 sequence (DNA): TGTGCCAGCAGCCAAGATCTGGCGGGAGATGTCGCAGATACGCAGTATTTT. The chain uses TRBV4-2 and TRBJ2-3, with 7 nucleotides matching TRBD2. Unmatched junction bases numbered 10, after V lost 0 bases and J lost 4 bases. The germline CDR1 and CDR2 sequences are LGHNA and YNFKEQ. The CDR3 totals 17 residues.

This clonotype was observed a handful of times. The rearrangement links TRBV3-1 to TRBJ2-5; D remains unclear. The CDR3 covers 16 residues. The germline V and J ends were trimmed by 1 base and 14 bases, with 26 bases remaining between them. Germline V gives CDR1 LGHDT, CDR2 YNNKEL (reference sequence). Here the CDR3 reads CASSQVGTSRFHEQYF. The CDR3 DNA reads TGTGCCAGCAGCCAAGTTGGCACCTCGAGGTTTCACGAGCAATACTTC.

Only a few counts were recorded for this clonotype. The J gene is TRBJ2-5, the V gene TRBV7-2, with a tentative D call TRBD1 (5 bases). Germline assignment: CDR1 SGHTA and CDR2 FQGNSA. Trimming stripped 6 bases from V and 0 bases from J, with 11 bases between. The CDR3 extends over 14 amino acids. CDR3 in DNA: TGTGCCAGCAGTTGGACAAGAAACCAAGAGACCCAGTACTTC. Translating gives CASSWTRNQETQYF.

The rearrangement uses TRBV3-1 and TRBJ1-2; 8 bases match TRBD1. V gave up 8 bases and J gave up 8 bases; unmatched junction bases: 7. CDR3 length equals 12 residues. In germline, CDR1 is LGHDT, CDR2 YNNKEL (reference sequence). CDR3 sequence: CASGSGGGGYTF. The CDR3, as DNA: TGTGCCAGCGGTTCAGGGGGCGGAGGCTACACCTTC.

The table lists this clonotype with a few counts. The V and J genes are TRBV9 and TRBJ2-7; D perhaps matches TRBD2 (5 bases). The CDR3 has 15 amino acids. The V gene lost 0 bases and the J gene lost 3 bases, with 13 bases spanning the gap. The germline V gene has CDR1 SGDLS and CDR2 YYNGEE. CDR3 protein: CASSVEGAGFYEQYF. The CDR3 nucleotides are TGTGCCAGCAGCGTAGAGGGAGCAGGATTCTACGAGCAGTACTTC. The full variable domain, with the rest looked up from reference TRBV9 and TRBJ2-7, is DSGVTQTPKHLITATGQRVTLRCSPRSGDLSVYWYQQSLDQGLQFLIQYYNGEERAKGNILERFSAQQFPDLHSELNLSSLELGDSALYFCASSVEGAGFYEQYFGPGTRLTVT.

The sample holds a few counts of this clonotype. The gene calls are TRBV7-9 and TRBJ1-6, with 7 bases that match TRBD1. V was pared by 1 base and J by 11 bases, with 2 bases of the junction left unmatched. CDR3 length: 13 residues. Germline assignment: CDR1 SEHNR and CDR2 FQNEAQ (reference sequence). The CDR3 here is CASSLEGAPPLHF. The CDR3 DNA follows: TGTGCCAGCAGCTTAGAGGGGGCACCACCCCTCCACTTT.

This chain connects TRBV12-3 or TRBV12-4 to TRBJ2-1, with D perhaps matching TRBD1 or TRBD2 (6 bases each). Trimming cost V 7 bases and J 7 bases, with 17 bases left between them. The CDR3 contains 14 residues. CDR3 residues: CASIPRGAFNEQFF. CDR3 DNA sequence: TGTGCCAGCATCCCGAGGGGGGCCTTTAATGAGCAGTTCTTC.

This clonotype appeared once. The chain recombines TRBV6-2 or TRBV6-3 with TRBJ1-2, with D possibly matching TRBD1 (6 bases). The CDR3 extends over 13 amino acids. Germline CDR1 is MNHEY and CDR2 is SVGEGT. Between the trimmed V and J ends, which lost 2 bases and 3 bases, there was a span of 7 bases. CDR3 loop: CASSYKGDYGYTF. CDR3 nucleotides: TGTGCCAGCAGTTACAAGGGGGACTATGGCTACACCTTC.

Many counts were recorded for this clonotype. V usage is TRBV20-1 and J usage is TRBJ2-3; D perhaps matches TRBD1 (5 bases). The CDR3 is made up of 12 amino acids. Per germline, CDR1 DFQATT and CDR2 SNEGSKA (reference sequence). Trimming removed 5 bases from V and 6 bases from J, with 12 bases in between. The CDR3 DNA follows: TGCAGTGCTCAGGCACAGGCGGATACGCAGTATTTT. It yields the protein CSAQAQADTQYF.

This clonotype occurred many times. The chain recombines TRBV12-3 or TRBV12-4 with TRBJ2-5, with D possibly TRBD1 on 5 matching bases. Trimming took off 3 bases at V and 5 bases at J, with 13 bases between the two ends. CDR3 size: 14 residues. This CDR3 is CASSLVRDMETQYF. Here the CDR3 DNA reads TGTGCCAGCAGTTTGGTCAGGGATATGGAGACCCAGTACTTC.

A note on this clonotype: Just one base apart from a much larger clone, this may be a read error. J is TRBJ1-4 and V is TRBV18, with D possibly matching TRBD1 (5 bases). Per germline, CDR1 KGHSH and CDR2 LQKENI. The length of the CDR3 is 14 residues. The CDR3 protein is CARSVGQADEKLFF. The CDR3 region has the DNA TGTGCCCGCTCAGTGGGGCAGGCGGACGAAAAACTGTTTTTT.

This clonotype was observed a handful of times. The chain is built from TRBV5-5 and TRBJ1-3; D is perhaps TRBD1 (5 bases). The V and J ends lost 5 bases and 0 bases respectively, with 12 bases between them. Germline CDR1 reads SGHKS; CDR2 reads YYEKEE (reference sequence). The CDR3 runs to 15 residues. CDR3 DNA: TGTGCCAGCAGAACGGGACCCAGCTCTGGAAACACCATATATTTT. This codes for CASRTGPSSGNTIYF.

V and J are TRBV20-1 and TRBJ1-3, with 8 bases matching TRBD1. The junction had 1 base not matched to a gene; V was cut back by 1 base and J by 5 bases. The germline CDR1 and CDR2 sequences are DFQATT and SNEGSKA (reference sequence). The CDR3 contains 13 residues. CDR3 sequence reads: CSARGTGRNTIYF. Written as DNA, the CDR3 is TGCAGTGCTAGAGGGACAGGGAGAAACACCATATATTTT.

The sample holds a few counts of this clonotype. The CDR3 sequence is CASGTGGNNYGYTF. The CDR3, as DNA: TGCGCCAGCGGTACAGGGGGAAATAACTATGGCTACACCTTC. The chain uses TRBV5-1 and TRBJ1-2; 8 bases line up with TRBD1. The ends lost 7 bases at V and 1 base at J; junction bases unmatched: 6. CDR1 SGHRS and CDR2 YFSETQ come from the germline V gene. The CDR3 spans 14 residues.

This clonotype was seen more than once but under ten times. The chain employs TRBV5-1 and TRBJ2-5, with D possibly TRBD1 on 6 matching bases. The J call is in doubt because the DNA end fits TRBJ2-1 better. The CDR3 extends over 11 amino acids. Germline V gene sequence: CDR1 SGHRS, CDR2 YFSETQ. The CDR3 DNA follows: TGCGCCAGCGGAAAACAGGGATTCCAGTTCTTC. This gives the protein CASGKQGFQFF.

This clonotype has a handful of counts. It may be a read error: a sequence one base away is much more abundant. This chain connects TRBV6-6 to TRBJ2-3, with TRBD1 matching over 8 bases. Germline assignment: CDR1 MNHNY and CDR2 SVGAGI (reference sequence). CDR3 length: 15 residues. The CDR3 sequence: CAGSSTGAYTDTQYF. CDR3 sequence (DNA): TGTGCCGGCAGTTCGACAGGGGCTTACACAGATACGCAGTATTTT.

This sequence joins TRBV2 and TRBJ1-4; TRBD1 might be the D (6 bases). Trimming pared 2 bases from V and 8 bases from J, leaving 15 bases between. Germline CDR1 reads SNHLY; CDR2 reads FYNNEI. This CDR3 has 15 amino acids. DNA for the CDR3: TGTGCCAGCAGTGAACTGCAGGGGCTTCGGGAAAAACTGTTTTTT. Its protein is CASSELQGLREKLFF.